This T cell receptor beta chain was sequenced during a study of CD8 T cells in Susac syndrome. Details on this clonotype: Its antigen is undetermined.

RNA totalling roughly 0.5 to 1 ug underwent reverse transcription with random hexamers. The authors amplified TCR beta CDR3 across 54 Vbeta and 13 Jbeta using immunoSEQ multiplex PCR. MiXCR was run by TCRdb on the immunoSEQ multiplex PCR reads, yielding one entry per CDR3 protein. The sample shows 230,000 or so distinct CDR3 sequences, 95% of them seen only once. Sequencing of TCR beta covered CD8+ and CD4+ T cells obtained from blood. TEMRA cells were FACS-enriched, with CD8+ and CD4+ T cells isolated negatively. Whole-study findings and limits: Acknowledgment was made by the study that its TCR sequencing and HLA analysis involved a relatively small number of individuals.

CDR3 length equals 16 residues. Trimming at V came to 2 bases and at J to 3 bases, leaving 2 bases not matched to a gene. CDR1 SGHTA and CDR2 FQGTGA come from the germline V gene. Sequencing used CD4+ T cells from PBMCs. The rearrangement uses TRBV7-3 and TRBJ2-3, with TRBD2 identical over 13 bases. The receptor was derived from a human donor with multiple sclerosis. The CDR3 loop is CASSLLGLAGTDTQYF. CDR3 DNA sequence: TGTGCCAGCAGCTTACTGGGACTAGCGGGAACAGATACGCAGTATTTT.